One sample yielded the 30 T cell receptor beta chains listed below, sequenced in a study of identical twins (dated by TCRdb to about 2016). The library was generated by 5' RACE. Sequencing took place on an Illumina HiSeq 2000. TCRdb reworked the public reads: Q25 trimming with fastp, MiXCR clone assembly, productive beta chains retained. Rows merge per CDR3 protein into single entries with the most common DNA and genes. For this sample there are 450,000 or so distinct CDR3 sequences; about 14% appear just once. In total, the top ten clones hold around 0.52% of the sample. This sample was shared with a second study, whose subject was yellow fever vaccine responses in identical twins.

The sample consisted of CD4+ T cells sorted from blood. The origin of the receptors is a woman aged 18-29 years in good health.

The J gene is TRBJ1-1, the V gene TRBV10-3; possibly TRBD1 for D (5 bases). Trimming cost V 2 bases and J 1 base, with 5 bases left between them. Germline values: CDR1 ENHRY, CDR2 SYGVKD. This CDR3 has 13 residues. CDR3 sequence reads: CAISERGNTEAFF. CDR3 coding DNA: TGTGCCATCAGTGAGAGGGGGAACACTGAAGCTTTCTTT.

This clonotype was seen a handful of times. The J gene is TRBJ2-7, the V gene TRBV10-1; 10 nucleotides line up with TRBD2. This CDR3 comprises 15 residues. The germline V gene encodes CDR1 WNHNN and CDR2 SYGVQD (reference sequence). The V gene end was trimmed by 0 bases and the J gene end by 7 bases; junction bases not matched to a gene: 6. The chain's CDR3 is CASSESGLAGVEQYF. The CDR3 bases are TGCGCCAGCAGTGAGTCTGGCCTAGCGGGAGTTGAGCAGTACTTC.

The chain has TRBV12-3 or TRBV12-4 and TRBJ2-7, with D perhaps matching TRBD1 or TRBD2 (5 bases each). This CDR3 region has 14 residues. The ends were cut back, 2 bases at V and 7 bases at J, with 15 bases in the middle. The CDR3 coding sequence is TGTGCCAGCAGTTTAACCCCTCGAGGGGTAGAGCAGTACTTC. This translates into CASSLTPRGVEQYF.

The chain joins TRBV24-1 to TRBJ2-5; D is unresolved. Germline assignment: CDR1 KGHDR and CDR2 SFDVKD. The CDR3 totals 13 residues. The germline V and J ends were trimmed by 3 bases and 1 base, with 5 bases remaining between them. The CDR3 here is CATSDRIQETQYF. The CDR3 coding sequence is TGTGCCACCAGTGATCGTATCCAAGAGACCCAGTACTTC.

This clonotype was observed a handful of times. The rearrangement joins TRBV3-1 to TRBJ2-7; the D is unclear. The length of the CDR3 is 15 residues. V was trimmed by 6 bases and J by 3 bases, leaving 18 bases between them. Germline V gives CDR1 LGHDT, CDR2 YNNKEL (reference sequence). The CDR3 bases are TGTGCCAGCAGGTCTACAGAGGACCCCCTCTACGAGCAGTACTTC. Translation: CASRSTEDPLYEQYF.

The V and J genes are TRBV20-1 and TRBJ1-4, with 11 nucleotides matching TRBD1. V shed 0 bases and J 5 bases; nucleotides not matched to a gene: 11. Germline assignment: CDR1 DFQATT and CDR2 SNEGSKA (reference sequence). The CDR3 consists of 18 residues. CDR3 residues: CSARDGSRTGGPNEKLFF. CDR3 DNA: TGCAGTGCTAGAGATGGAAGTCGGACAGGGGGCCCCAATGAAAAACTGTTTTTT.

The chain carries TRBV30 and TRBJ2-3; D not certain. Germline V gene lookup returns CDR1 GTSNPN and CDR2 SVGIG (reference sequence). V was clipped by 3 bases and J by 0 bases, with 10 bases between them. There are 14 residues in the CDR3. In DNA, the CDR3 is TGTGCCTGGAGATTAGCCTCTAGCACAGATACGCAGTATTTT. Residues: CAWRLASSTDTQYF.

This clonotype has ten or more counts. The CDR3 DNA follows: TGCAGCGGATACCGGGACAACCTTCAAGAGACCCAGTACTTC. Translating gives CSGYRDNLQETQYF. This chain connects TRBV29-1 to TRBJ2-5, with D possibly TRBD1 on 6 matching bases. CDR3 size: 14 residues. Germline CDR1 SQVTM, CDR2 ANQGSEA. Trimming pared 7 bases from V and 2 bases from J, leaving 17 bases between.

This clonotype occurred a few times. The gene calls are TRBV6-1 and TRBJ2-1; 8 bases match TRBD2. J gave up 3 bases and V 7 bases, and 2 bases lay outside the gene matches. CDR1 MNHNS and CDR2 SASEGT come from the germline V gene. The CDR3 has 13 amino acids. In DNA, the CDR3 is TGTGCCAGCACGCTAGCGGGCTACAATGAGCAGTTCTTC. Translating it yields CASTLAGYNEQFF.

The chain is built from TRBV20-1 and TRBJ2-5; the D gene could be TRBD1 or TRBD2 (6 bases each). The CDR3 sequence is 18 residues long. The V end lost 6 bases, the J end lost 1 base, and 27 bases lay between the germline ends. The germline CDR1 and CDR2 sequences are DFQATT and SNEGSKA (reference sequence). The CDR3: CSATGGGMKQKAQETQYF. CDR3 coding DNA: TGCAGTGCGACCGGGGGCGGGATGAAACAAAAAGCCCAAGAGACCCAGTACTTC.

The chain is built from TRBV18 and TRBJ2-1; 7 nucleotides align to TRBD2. The ends lost 2 bases at V and 5 bases at J; junction bases unmatched: 0. Germline V lookup: CDR1 KGHSH, CDR2 LQKENI. This CDR3 spans 13 amino acids. CDR3 bases: TGTGCCAGCTCACCAGCGGGAGACAATGAGCAGTTCTTC. Amino acid sequence: CASSPAGDNEQFF.

This clonotype was observed a few times. The chain uses TRBV6-1 and TRBJ1-5; 9 bases are shared with TRBD1. CDR3 length: 15 residues. The ends lost 4 bases at V and 5 bases at J; junction bases unmatched: 6. Germline-derived CDR1 and CDR2 are MNHNS and SASEGT. The CDR3 sequence: CASSATGGADQPQHF. In DNA form, the CDR3 reads TGTGCCAGCAGTGCCACAGGGGGCGCGGATCAGCCCCAGCATTTT.

This clonotype was seen a few times. V usage is TRBV7-2 and J usage is TRBJ2-2; D tentatively reads TRBD1 or TRBD2 (5 bases each). The CDR3 is 14 residues long. V shed 6 bases and J shed 1 base, with 9 bases lying between them. Looked up from germline, CDR1 is SGHTA and CDR2 is FQGNSA. The CDR3 is CASRGTVNTGELFF. CDR3 sequence (DNA): TGTGCCAGCAGAGGGACGGTGAACACCGGGGAGCTGTTTTTT.

The rearrangement uses TRBV5-6 and TRBJ1-2, with D possibly matching TRBD1 (6 bases). Germline CDR1 reads SGHDT; CDR2 reads YYEEEE. The V end lost 4 bases, the J end lost 0 bases, and 10 bases lay between the germline ends. The CDR3 totals 14 residues. CDR3 nucleotides: TGTGCCAGCAGCACGGACAGCCCTAACTATGGCTACACCTTC. The encoded protein is CASSTDSPNYGYTF.

The chain combines TRBV5-5 with TRBJ1-4; the D is unclear. Looked up from germline, CDR1 is SGHKS and CDR2 is YYEKEE (reference sequence). V lost 0 bases and J lost 7, with 7 bases in between. The CDR3 covers 13 residues. The CDR3 reads CASSLATFEKLFF. The CDR3 DNA follows: TGTGCCAGCAGCTTGGCAACATTTGAAAAACTGTTTTTT.

This clonotype appeared a few times. The chain has TRBV2 and TRBJ2-1, with TRBD1 as a possible D gene (6 bases). The CDR3 is 14 residues long. Deletions cut 4 bases from V and 7 bases from J, with 14 bases between. The germline CDR1 and CDR2 sequences are SNHLY and FYNNEI. The CDR3 is CASSGTARGNEQFF. In DNA, the CDR3 is TGTGCCAGCAGTGGGACAGCCCGAGGGAATGAGCAGTTCTTC.

This clonotype has just a few counts. This chain uses TRBV20-1 with TRBJ2-1; 11 nucleotides agree with TRBD2. The V and J ends lost 4 bases and 8 bases, in that order; junction bases with no gene match: 7. Germline-derived CDR1 and CDR2 are DFQATT and SNEGSKA (reference sequence). The CDR3 spans 14 residues. In DNA, the CDR3 is TGCAGTGCTATAGCGGGAGGGCCTTCCTATGAGCAGTTCTTC. Translating gives CSAIAGGPSYEQFF.

This clonotype was recorded many times. J is TRBJ2-7 and V is TRBV12-3 or TRBV12-4; unclear D gene. CDR3 length: 13 amino acids. The V end was cut by 4 bases, the J end by 2 bases, with 9 bases between. CDR3 sequence: CASSWARTYEQYF. The CDR3 DNA is TGTGCCAGCAGTTGGGCTAGGACCTACGAGCAGTACTTC.

The V gene is TRBV20-1, the J gene TRBJ2-1; no reliable D call. V was pared by 5 bases and J by 12 bases, with 14 bases between. CDR3 length: 11 amino acids. The germline gives CDR1 DFQATT, CDR2 SNEGSKA (reference sequence). The CDR3: CSALKVDGQFF. The DNA of the CDR3 is TGCAGTGCTCTAAAGGTCGATGGGCAGTTCTTC.

The V call is TRBV7-6, the J call TRBJ2-3; no definite D call. This CDR3 spans 16 amino acids. V was cut by 2 bases and J by 2 bases, with 14 bases left in between. CDR1 is SGHVS, CDR2 FNYEAQ, per germline. The CDR3, as DNA: TGTGCCAGCAGCTTATCGGGCCAGGCAGCCACAGATACGCAGTATTTT. Translating it yields CASSLSGQAATDTQYF.

J is TRBJ2-7 and V is TRBV5-1; perhaps D is TRBD1 or TRBD2 (6 bases each). Germline CDR1 is SGHRS and CDR2 is YFSETQ. The CDR3 totals 16 residues. Trimming shortened V by 0 bases and J by 2 bases, and 15 bases separated the two germline ends. CDR3: CASSLDLRGPTYEQYF. In DNA, the CDR3 is TGCGCCAGCAGCTTGGATCTTCGGGGGCCTACCTACGAGCAGTACTTC.

The chain has TRBV28 and TRBJ2-7; 8 bases align to TRBD1. From germline, CDR1 is MDHEN and CDR2 SYDVKM. The CDR3 is made up of 15 amino acids. The trim removed 3 bases at V and 1 base at J, leaving 5 bases unmatched. The CDR3 reads CASSFQGALSYEQYF. The DNA for the CDR3 is TGTGCCAGCAGTTTCCAGGGGGCGCTATCCTACGAGCAGTACTTC. Looking up the rest from reference TRBV28 and TRBJ2-7 gives the full variable domain: DVKVTQSSRYLVKRTGEKVFLECVQDMDHENMFWYRQDPGLGLRLIYFSYDVKMKEKGDIPEGYSVSREKKERFSLILESASTNQTSMYLCASSFQGALSYEQYFGPGTRLTVT.

This clonotype was found once. The chain employs TRBV12-3 or TRBV12-4 and TRBJ2-1; 10 nucleotides agree with TRBD2. The CDR3 spans 15 residues. V was clipped by 5 bases and J by 9 bases; unmatched bases: 10. Here the CDR3 DNA reads TGTGCCAGCAGTCCGGGACTAGCGCAAAGGAGTGAGCAGTTCTTC. The encoded protein is CASSPGLAQRSEQFF.

The chain joins TRBV6-5 to TRBJ2-7; D is ambiguous. V lost 8 bases to trimming and J lost 2 bases, with 7 bases between them. The CDR3 totals 11 residues. The germline CDR1 and CDR2 sequences are MNHEY and SVGAGI. CDR3 nucleotide sequence: TGTGCCAGCGGGCCCGCCTACGAGCAGTACTTC. Protein sequence: CASGPAYEQYF.

This clonotype was observed a few times. This chain joins TRBV29-1 and TRBJ2-1; D is perhaps TRBD1 or TRBD2 (5 bases each). Germline V gene sequence: CDR1 SQVTM, CDR2 ANQGSEA. Trimming took 6 bases from V and 0 from J, leaving 9 bases between them. The CDR3 contains 13 residues. The CDR3 region is CSVGTSSYNEQFF. As DNA, the CDR3 is TGCAGCGTGGGGACCTCCTCCTACAATGAGCAGTTCTTC.

There are a few counts of this clonotype. V gene TRBV6-2 or TRBV6-3 combines with J gene TRBJ2-2; weak D call: TRBD1 (6 bases). CDR1 MNHEY and CDR2 SVGEGT come from the germline V gene. The CDR3 totals 14 residues. V dropped 7 bases and J dropped 6 bases, with 15 bases sitting between them. The CDR3 spells CASTKNRAPGELFF. In DNA form, the CDR3 reads TGTGCCAGCACAAAAAACAGGGCCCCCGGGGAGCTGTTTTTT.

This clonotype was observed at least ten times. The V call is TRBV12-3 or TRBV12-4, the J call TRBJ1-1, with no clear D. The CDR3 has 12 amino acids. The V gene lost 2 bases and the J gene lost 1 base, with 2 bases spanning the gap. CDR3 DNA: TGTGCCAGCAGTTTAAAGAACACTGAAGCTTTCTTT. This translates into CASSLKNTEAFF.

The chain has TRBV4-3 and TRBJ2-2; D gene ambiguous. This CDR3 has 13 residues. V lost 2 bases and J lost 6, with 7 bases in between. CDR1 is LGHNA, CDR2 YSLEER, per germline. The CDR3 region is CASSQPWSGELFF. The CDR3 DNA reads TGCGCCAGCAGCCAACCTTGGTCCGGGGAGCTGTTTTTT.

The V and J genes are TRBV10-3 and TRBJ2-5, with no clear D. Trimming stripped 3 bases from V and 3 bases from J, with 8 bases between. Germline V gene lookup returns CDR1 ENHRY and CDR2 SYGVKD. The CDR3 covers 13 residues. The CDR3 bases are TGTGCCATCAGTGACGGAACAGAAGAGACCCAGTACTTC. Its protein product is CAISDGTEETQYF.

This chain connects TRBV5-1 to TRBJ1-1; no clear D. From germline, CDR1 is SGHRS and CDR2 YFSETQ. There are 16 residues in the CDR3. Trimming removed 0 bases at V and 0 bases at J, with 12 bases between. CDR3 region: CASSLGLRQMNTEAFF. For the CDR3, the DNA is TGCGCCAGCAGCTTGGGTTTGAGGCAAATGAACACTGAAGCTTTCTTT.